This T cell receptor (beta chain) was profiled in a study of cytomegalovirus exposure and HLA in healthy donors. For the study at large: Earlier, about 180 million T cells were analyzed, and around 100 million unique TCR beta sequences were found among them.

A remark on this clone: Its antigen is not known.

Study-level results: Cytomegalovirus association was listed for roughly 160 TCR beta chains. Later on, an analysis showed TCR association rates differing by HLA locus, with DRB1 the most and HLA-C the fewest. The likely origin of a cluster of highly shared sequence variants was a sequencing artifact.

From germline, CDR1 is SGHVS and CDR2 FQNEAQ. CDR3 length: 16 residues. The trim removed 4 bases at V and 3 bases at J, leaving 7 bases unmatched. Primers included in the PCR were 60 Vbeta and 13 Jbeta primers. Method: immunoSEQ multiplex PCR; TCRdb's copy keeps in-frame clones and lacks some. The top ten hold 5% to 8% of the sample, which has over 110,000 clones, about 84% seen once. This receptor was identified in a woman aged 40 to 50 in good health and CMV-seropositive. Sequences were obtained from PBMCs. V gene TRBV7-8 combines with J gene TRBJ2-1; 9 nucleotides match TRBD2. CDR3 protein: CASSSPFSGSYNEQFF. CDR3 sequence (DNA): TGTGCCAGCAGCTCCCCCTTTAGCGGGAGCTACAATGAGCAGTTCTTC.